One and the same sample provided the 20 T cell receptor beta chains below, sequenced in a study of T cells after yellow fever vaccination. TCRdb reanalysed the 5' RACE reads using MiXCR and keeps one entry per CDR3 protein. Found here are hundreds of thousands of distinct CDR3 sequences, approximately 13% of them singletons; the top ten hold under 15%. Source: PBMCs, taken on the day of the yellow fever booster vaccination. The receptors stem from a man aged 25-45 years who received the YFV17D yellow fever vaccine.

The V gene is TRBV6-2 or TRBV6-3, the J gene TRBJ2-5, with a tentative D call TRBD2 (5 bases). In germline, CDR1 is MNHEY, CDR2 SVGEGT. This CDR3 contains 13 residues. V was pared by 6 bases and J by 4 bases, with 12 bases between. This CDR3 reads CASRLGRRETQYF. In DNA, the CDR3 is TGTGCCAGCAGATTAGGGAGAAGAGAGACCCAGTACTTC.

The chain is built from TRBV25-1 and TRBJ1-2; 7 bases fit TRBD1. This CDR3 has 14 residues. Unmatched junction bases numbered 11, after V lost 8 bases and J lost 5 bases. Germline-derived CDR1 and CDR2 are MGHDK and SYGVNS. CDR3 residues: CASLILGQAYGYTF. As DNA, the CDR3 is TGTGCCAGCCTTATACTCGGACAGGCATATGGCTACACCTTC.

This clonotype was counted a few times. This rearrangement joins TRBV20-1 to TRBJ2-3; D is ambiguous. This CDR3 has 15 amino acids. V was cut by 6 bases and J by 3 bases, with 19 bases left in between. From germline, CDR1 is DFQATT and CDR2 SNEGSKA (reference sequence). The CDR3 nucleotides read TGCAGTGCAACCATAGACGCCCGAAGTACAGATACGCAGTATTTT. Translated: CSATIDARSTDTQYF.

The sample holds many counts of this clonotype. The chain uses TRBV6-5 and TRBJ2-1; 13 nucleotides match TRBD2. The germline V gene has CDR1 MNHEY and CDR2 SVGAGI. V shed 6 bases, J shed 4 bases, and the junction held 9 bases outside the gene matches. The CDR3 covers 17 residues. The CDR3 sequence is CASRPTSGRVRYNEQFF. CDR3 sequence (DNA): TGTGCCAGCAGACCAACTAGCGGGAGGGTCCGATACAATGAGCAGTTCTTC.

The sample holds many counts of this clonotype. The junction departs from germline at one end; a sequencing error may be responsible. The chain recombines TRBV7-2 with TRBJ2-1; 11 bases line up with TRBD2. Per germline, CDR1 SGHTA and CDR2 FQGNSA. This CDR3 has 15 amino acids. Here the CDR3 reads CASSIAGGPNNEQFF. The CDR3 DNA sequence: TGTGCCAGCAGCATAGCGGGAGGGCCCAACAATGAGCAGTTCTTC. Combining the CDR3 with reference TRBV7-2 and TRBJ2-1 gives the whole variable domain GAGVSQSPSNKVTEKGKDVELRCDPISGHTALYWYRQSLGQGLEFLIYFQGNSAPDKSGLPSDRFSAERTGGSVSTLTIQRTQQEDSAVYLCASSIAGGPNNEQFFGPGTRLTVL.

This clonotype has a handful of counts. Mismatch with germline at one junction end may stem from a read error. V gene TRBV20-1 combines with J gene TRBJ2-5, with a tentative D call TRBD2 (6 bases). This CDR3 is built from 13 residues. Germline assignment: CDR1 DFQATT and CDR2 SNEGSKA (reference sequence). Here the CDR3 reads CSAPSTGDLRAHF. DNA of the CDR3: TGCAGTGCTCCCTCCACCGGGGACTTGCGGGCCCACTTC.

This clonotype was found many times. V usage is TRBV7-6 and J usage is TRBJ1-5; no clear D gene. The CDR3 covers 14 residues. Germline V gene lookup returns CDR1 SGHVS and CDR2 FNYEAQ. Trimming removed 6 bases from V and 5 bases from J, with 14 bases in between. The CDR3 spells CASSVAGPDQPQHF. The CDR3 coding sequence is TGTGCCAGCAGTGTAGCAGGCCCTGATCAGCCCCAGCATTTT.

Written as DNA, the CDR3 is TGCGCCAGCAGCTTGGCAGTCAATAGCGGGGGCCAAGAGACCCAGTACTTC. It codes for CASSLAVNSGGQETQYF. The chain couples TRBV5-1 to TRBJ2-5, with 9 bases fitting TRBD2. Germline assignment: CDR1 SGHRS and CDR2 YFSETQ. This CDR3 contains 17 residues. Trimming took 0 bases from V and 1 from J; bases not matched to a gene: 7.

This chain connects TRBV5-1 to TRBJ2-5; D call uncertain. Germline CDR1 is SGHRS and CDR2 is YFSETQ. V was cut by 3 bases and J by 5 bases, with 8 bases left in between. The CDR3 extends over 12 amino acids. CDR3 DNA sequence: TGCGCCAGCAGCTACACATGGGAGACCCAGTACTTC. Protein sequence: CASSYTWETQYF. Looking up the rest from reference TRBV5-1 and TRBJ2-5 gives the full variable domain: KAGVTQTPRYLIKTRGQQVTLSCSPISGHRSVSWYQQTPGQGLQFLFEYFSETQRNKGNFPGRFSGRQFSNSRSEMNVSTLELGDSALYLCASSYTWETQYFGPGTRLLVL.

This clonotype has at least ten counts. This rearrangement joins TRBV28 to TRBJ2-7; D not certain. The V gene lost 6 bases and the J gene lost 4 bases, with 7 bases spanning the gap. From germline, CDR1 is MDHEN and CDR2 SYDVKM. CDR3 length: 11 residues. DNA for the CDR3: TGTGCCAGCAGCGGGCGATACGAGCAGTACTTC. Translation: CASSGRYEQYF.

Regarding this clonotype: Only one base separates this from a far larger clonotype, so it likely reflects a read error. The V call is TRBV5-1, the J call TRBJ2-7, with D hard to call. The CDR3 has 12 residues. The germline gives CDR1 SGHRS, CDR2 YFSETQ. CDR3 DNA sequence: TGCGCCAGCAGCCTTGACCGCTACGAGCTGTACTTC. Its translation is CASSLDRYELYF.

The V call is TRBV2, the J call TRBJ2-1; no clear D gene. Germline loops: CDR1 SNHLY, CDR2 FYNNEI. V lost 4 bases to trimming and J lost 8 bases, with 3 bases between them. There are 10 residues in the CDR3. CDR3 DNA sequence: TGTGCCAGCAGTGTCTATGAGCAGTTCTTC. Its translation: CASSVYEQFF.

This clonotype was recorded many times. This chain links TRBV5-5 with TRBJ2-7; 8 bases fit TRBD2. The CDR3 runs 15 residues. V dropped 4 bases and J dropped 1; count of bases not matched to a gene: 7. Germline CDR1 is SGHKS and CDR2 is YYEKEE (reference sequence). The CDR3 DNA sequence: TGTGCCAGCAGCGACCCGGGACTAGTTTCCTACGAGCAGTACTTC. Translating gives CASSDPGLVSYEQYF.

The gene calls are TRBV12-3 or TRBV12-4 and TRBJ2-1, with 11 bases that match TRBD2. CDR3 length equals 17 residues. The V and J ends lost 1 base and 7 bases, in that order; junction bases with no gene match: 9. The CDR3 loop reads CASSLGSGLAGGNEQFF. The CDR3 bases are TGTGCCAGCAGTTTAGGGTCGGGGCTAGCGGGAGGAAATGAGCAGTTCTTC.

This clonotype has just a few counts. The CDR3 region is CSVLVGNIQYF. For the CDR3, the DNA is TGCAGCGTCCTGGTTGGCAACATTCAGTACTTC. This rearrangement joins TRBV29-1 to TRBJ2-4; D is undetermined. The V gene's germline CDR1 is SQVTM and CDR2 ANQGSEA. The V and J ends lost 6 bases and 7 bases respectively, with 10 bases between them. The CDR3 has 11 amino acids.

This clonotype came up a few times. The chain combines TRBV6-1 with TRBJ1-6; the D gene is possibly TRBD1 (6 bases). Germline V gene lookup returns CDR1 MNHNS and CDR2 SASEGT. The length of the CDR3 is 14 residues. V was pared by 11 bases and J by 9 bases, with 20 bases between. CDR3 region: CASDGRGASSPLHF. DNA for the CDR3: TGTGCCTCCGACGGGAGGGGGGCAAGTTCACCCCTCCACTTT.

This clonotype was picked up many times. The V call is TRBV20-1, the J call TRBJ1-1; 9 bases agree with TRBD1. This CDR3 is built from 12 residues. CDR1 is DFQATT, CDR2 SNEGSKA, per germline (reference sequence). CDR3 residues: CRATGGRAEAFF. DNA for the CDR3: TGCAGGGCGACAGGGGGTCGCGCTGAAGCTTTCTTT.

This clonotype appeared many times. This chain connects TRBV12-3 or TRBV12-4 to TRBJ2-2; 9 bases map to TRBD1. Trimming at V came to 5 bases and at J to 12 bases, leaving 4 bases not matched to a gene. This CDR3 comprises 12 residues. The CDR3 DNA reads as TGTGCCAGCAGTCCCGGGACAGGGAAGCTGTTTTTT. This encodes CASSPGTGKLFF.

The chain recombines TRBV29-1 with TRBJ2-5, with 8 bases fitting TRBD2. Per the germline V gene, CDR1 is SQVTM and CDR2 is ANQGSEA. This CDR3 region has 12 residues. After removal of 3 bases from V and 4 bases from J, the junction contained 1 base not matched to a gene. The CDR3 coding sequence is TGCAGCGTTGACGCGGGAGGAGAGACCCAGTACTTC. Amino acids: CSVDAGGETQYF.

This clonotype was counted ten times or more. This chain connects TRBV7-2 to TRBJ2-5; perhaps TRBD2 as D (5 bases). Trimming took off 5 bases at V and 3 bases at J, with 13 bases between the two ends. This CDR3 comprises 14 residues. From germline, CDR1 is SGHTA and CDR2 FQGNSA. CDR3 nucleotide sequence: TGTGCCAGCAGCCCCACCGGGAACAAAGAGACCCAGTACTTC. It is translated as CASSPTGNKETQYF.